This T cell receptor beta chain originates from a study of human T cells and chemical hapten exposure. Study-wide context: All patients underwent weekly scalp dosing with diphenylcyclopropenone for the full roughly 24-week study. Points from the study as a whole: With alopecia, donors may have immune responses unlike healthy people's.

Authors' methods: A per-sample median of around 100,000 TCRs was observed, with a range of roughly 20,000 to 750,000. TCRdb processed the RACE reads anew with MiXCR; each CDR3 protein has one entry. V and J calls and clone size were set by TCRdb, not the authors. The table includes under 200,000 distinct CDR3 sequences, around a quarter detected once. The time point here: patch test 3, about 24 weeks after DPC sensitization. Described treatment: therapeutic diphenylcyclopropenone sensitization with weekly scalp DPC. Alopecia patients, 18 to 70 years old and DPC-suitable, served as donors. The germline CDR1 and CDR2 sequences are LGHNA and YSLEER. Between the trimmed V and J ends, which lost 4 bases and 11 bases, there was a span of 14 bases. This CDR3 has 13 amino acids. For this clonotype: The target antigen is unknown.

The sample here was whole blood, taken in connection with sensitization to the hapten diphenylcyclopropenone (DPC). V gene TRBV4-3 combines with J gene TRBJ1-4; D gene ambiguous. The sequence came from a woman aged 18 to 35 with alopecia areata. Some clones in this sample may be carry-over from other donors' samples. The CDR3 DNA reads as TGCGCCAGCAGCCTGTCCGGACGGAGGAAACTGTTTTTT. Amino acids: CASSLSGRRKLFF.